This T cell receptor (beta chain) appears in the sequencing data of a study of blood T cells in healthy people across ages. General study results and limits: Naive T cell percentage and TCR beta diversity correlated strongly.

The CDR3 is 13 residues long. Germline lookup yields CDR1 DFQATT and CDR2 SNEGSKA (reference sequence). The V end was cut by 1 base, the J end by 6 bases, with 12 bases between. Then a second PCR, running about 6 to 11 cycles, was carried out with a sample-barcoded 5' primer and a J-beta primer mix. Each CDR3 protein gets one entry after TCRdb re-called the 5' RACE reads with MiXCR. The sample lists hundreds of thousands of distinct CDR3 sequences; around 25% were seen once. To note about this clonotype: Its antigen is unknown.

These records were also assigned to another study, of T cells of mothers and their children.

The rearrangement uses TRBV20-1 and TRBJ1-1; D is unresolved. The sample taken for sequencing was blood. The receptor comes from a boy aged 5 to 17 in good health. CDR3 loop: CSARGQPVAEAFF. Written as DNA, the CDR3 is TGCAGTGCTAGAGGACAACCGGTCGCTGAAGCTTTCTTT.